One sample yielded the 4 T cell receptor beta chains listed below, sequenced in a study of blood T cell repertoires in COVID-19. TCRdb keeps only in-frame clones here, not all; method: immunoSEQ multiplex PCR. Seen here are 200,000 to 250,000 clones, roughly four fifths observed once, and the top ten hold less than 4%. Sequenced material: PBMCs or T cells enriched from blood (not recorded which). The source is a woman aged 40 to 50 who had been exposed to COVID-19.

The chain employs TRBV5-8 and TRBJ2-7; TRBD1 matches 7 bases. The CDR3 is made up of 14 amino acids. CDR1 is SGHTS, CDR2 YDEGEE, per germline. J was trimmed by 2 bases and V by 4 bases; bases with no gene match: 6. The CDR3 is CASSTDRDPYEQYF. The DNA of the CDR3 is TGTGCCAGCAGCACCGACAGGGATCCCTACGAGCAGTACTTC.

V usage is TRBV3-1 (or the pseudogene TRBV3-2) and J usage is TRBJ2-1; 8 nucleotides match TRBD2. V lost 7 bases and J lost 6; bases outside the gene matches: 11. Germline lookup yields CDR1 LGHDT and CDR2 YNNKEL (reference sequence). The CDR3 sequence is 15 residues long. Here the CDR3 reads CASNTAGEGPNEQFF. The CDR3 DNA reads as TGTGCCAGCAACACAGCGGGGGAAGGTCCCAATGAGCAGTTCTTC.

V is TRBV4-1 and J is TRBJ2-5; 14 positions match TRBD2. Germline V lookup: CDR1 MGHRA, CDR2 YSYEKL. The CDR3 covers 18 residues. The J segment lost 6 bases and the V segment lost 4 bases, leaving 13 bases of the junction unmatched. CDR3 in amino acids: CASSLTSGGGNSVKTQYF. CDR3 DNA sequence: TGCGCCAGCAGCCTGACTAGCGGGGGGGGAAATTCAGTAAAGACCCAGTACTTC.

The chain combines TRBV11-2 with TRBJ2-1, with TRBD2 matching over 7 bases. The germline CDR1 and CDR2 sequences are SGHAT and FQNNGV. The CDR3 is 14 residues long. V shed 1 base, J shed 8 bases, and the junction held 5 bases outside the gene matches. The CDR3 nucleotides are TGTGCCAGCAGCTTAGTTGGCGGGAGCGATGAGCAGTTCTTC. Encoded protein: CASSLVGGSDEQFF.